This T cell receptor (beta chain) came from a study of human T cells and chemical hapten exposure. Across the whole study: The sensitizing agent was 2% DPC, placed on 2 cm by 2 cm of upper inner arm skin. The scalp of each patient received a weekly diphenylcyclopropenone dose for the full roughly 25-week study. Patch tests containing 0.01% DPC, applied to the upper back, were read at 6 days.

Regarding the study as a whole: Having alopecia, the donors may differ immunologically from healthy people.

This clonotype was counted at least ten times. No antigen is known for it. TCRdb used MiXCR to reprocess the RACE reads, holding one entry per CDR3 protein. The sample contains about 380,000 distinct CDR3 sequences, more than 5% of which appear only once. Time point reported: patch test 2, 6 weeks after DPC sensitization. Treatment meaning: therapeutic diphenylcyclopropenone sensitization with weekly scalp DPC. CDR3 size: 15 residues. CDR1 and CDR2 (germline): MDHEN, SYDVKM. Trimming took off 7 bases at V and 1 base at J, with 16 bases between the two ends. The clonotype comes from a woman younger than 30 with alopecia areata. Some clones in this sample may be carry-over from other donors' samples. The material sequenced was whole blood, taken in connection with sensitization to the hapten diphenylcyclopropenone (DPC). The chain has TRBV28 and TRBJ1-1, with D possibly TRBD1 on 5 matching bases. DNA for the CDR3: TGTGCCAGCATCAGAAAGCAGGGAGGGAACACTGAAGCTTTCTTT. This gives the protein CASIRKQGGNTEAFF.